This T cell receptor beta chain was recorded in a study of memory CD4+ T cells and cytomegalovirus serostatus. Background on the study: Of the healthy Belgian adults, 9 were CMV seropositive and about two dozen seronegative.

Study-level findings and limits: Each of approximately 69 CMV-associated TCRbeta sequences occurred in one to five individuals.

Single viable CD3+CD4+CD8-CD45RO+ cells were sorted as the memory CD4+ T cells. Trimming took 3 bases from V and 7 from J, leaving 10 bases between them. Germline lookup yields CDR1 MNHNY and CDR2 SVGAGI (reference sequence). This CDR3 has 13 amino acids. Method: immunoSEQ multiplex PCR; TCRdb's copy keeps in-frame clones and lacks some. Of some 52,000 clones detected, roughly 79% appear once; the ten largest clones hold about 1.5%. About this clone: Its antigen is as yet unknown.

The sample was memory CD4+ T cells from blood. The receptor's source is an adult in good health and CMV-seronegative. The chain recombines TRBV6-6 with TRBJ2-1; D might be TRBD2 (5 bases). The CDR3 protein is CASSYEGKNEQFF. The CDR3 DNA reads TGTGCCAGCAGTTATGAGGGTAAGAATGAGCAGTTCTTC.